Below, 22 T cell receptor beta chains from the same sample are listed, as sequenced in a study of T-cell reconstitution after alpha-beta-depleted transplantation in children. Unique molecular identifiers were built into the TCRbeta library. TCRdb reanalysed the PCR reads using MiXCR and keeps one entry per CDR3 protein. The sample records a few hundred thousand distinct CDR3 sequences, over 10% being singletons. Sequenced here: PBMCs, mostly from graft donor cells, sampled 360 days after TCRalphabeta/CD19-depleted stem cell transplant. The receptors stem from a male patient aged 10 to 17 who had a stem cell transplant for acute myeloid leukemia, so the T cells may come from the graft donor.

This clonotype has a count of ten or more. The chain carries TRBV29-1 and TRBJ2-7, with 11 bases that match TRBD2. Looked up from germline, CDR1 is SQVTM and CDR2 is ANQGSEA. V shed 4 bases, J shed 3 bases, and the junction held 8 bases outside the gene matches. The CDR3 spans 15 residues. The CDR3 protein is CSVVRLAGSIYEQYF. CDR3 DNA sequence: TGCAGCGTTGTAAGACTAGCGGGATCTATCTACGAGCAGTACTTC.

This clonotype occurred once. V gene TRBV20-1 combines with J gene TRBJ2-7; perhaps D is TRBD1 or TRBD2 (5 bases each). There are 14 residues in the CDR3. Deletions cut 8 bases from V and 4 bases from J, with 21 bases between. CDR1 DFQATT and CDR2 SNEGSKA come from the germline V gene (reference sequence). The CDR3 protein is CSSSRTGPLYEQYF. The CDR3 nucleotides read TGCAGTTCCAGTCGTACGGGACCACTATACGAGCAGTACTTC.

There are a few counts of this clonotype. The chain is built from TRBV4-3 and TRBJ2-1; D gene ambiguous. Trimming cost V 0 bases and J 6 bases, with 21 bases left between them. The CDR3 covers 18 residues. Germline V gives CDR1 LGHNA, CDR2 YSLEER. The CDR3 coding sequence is TGCGCCAGCAGCCAAGACCTCCTGTCCGGTTTAGCTGGCAATGAGCAGTTCTTC. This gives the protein CASSQDLLSGLAGNEQFF.

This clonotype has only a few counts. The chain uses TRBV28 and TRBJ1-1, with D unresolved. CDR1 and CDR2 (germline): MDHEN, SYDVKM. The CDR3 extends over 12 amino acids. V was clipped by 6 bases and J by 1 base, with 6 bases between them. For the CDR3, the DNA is TGTGCCAGCAGAGAGGGGAACACTGAAGCTTTCTTT. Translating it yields CASREGNTEAFF.

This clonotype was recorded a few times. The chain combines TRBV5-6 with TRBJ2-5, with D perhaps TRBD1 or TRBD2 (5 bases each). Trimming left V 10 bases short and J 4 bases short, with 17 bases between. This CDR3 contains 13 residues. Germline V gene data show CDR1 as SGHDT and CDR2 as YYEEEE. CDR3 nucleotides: TGTGCCGTTAGCCTTACAGGAGGAGAGACCCAGTACTTC. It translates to CAVSLTGGETQYF.

CDR3 amino acids: CSARVAGAFYEQYF. CDR3 DNA sequence: TGCAGTGCTAGGGTAGCGGGAGCATTCTACGAGCAGTACTTC. The chain couples TRBV20-1 to TRBJ2-7, with TRBD2 matching over 9 bases. Looked up from germline, CDR1 is DFQATT and CDR2 is SNEGSKA (reference sequence). This CDR3 comprises 14 residues. The V segment lost 3 bases and the J segment 3 bases; nucleotides outside the gene matches: 6.

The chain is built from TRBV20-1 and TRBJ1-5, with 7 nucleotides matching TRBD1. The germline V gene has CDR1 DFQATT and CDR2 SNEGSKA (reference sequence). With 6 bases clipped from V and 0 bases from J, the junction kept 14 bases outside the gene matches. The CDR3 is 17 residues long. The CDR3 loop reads CSAGEGGGVYSNQPQHF. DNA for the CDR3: TGCAGTGCGGGGGAGGGAGGGGGCGTTTATAGCAATCAGCCCCAGCATTTT.

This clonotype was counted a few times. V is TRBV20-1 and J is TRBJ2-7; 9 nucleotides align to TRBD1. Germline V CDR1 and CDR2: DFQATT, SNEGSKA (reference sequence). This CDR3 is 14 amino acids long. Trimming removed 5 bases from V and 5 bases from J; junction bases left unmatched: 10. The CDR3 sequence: CSALLGQGKNEQYF. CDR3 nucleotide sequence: TGCAGTGCTCTACTTGGACAGGGGAAAAACGAGCAGTACTTC.

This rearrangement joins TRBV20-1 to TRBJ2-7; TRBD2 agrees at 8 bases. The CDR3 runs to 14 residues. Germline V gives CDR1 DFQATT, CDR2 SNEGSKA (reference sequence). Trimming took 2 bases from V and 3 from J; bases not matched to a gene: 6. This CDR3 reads CSARWGSGSYEQYF. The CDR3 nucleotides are TGCAGTGCTAGATGGGGCAGCGGGAGCTACGAGCAGTACTTC.

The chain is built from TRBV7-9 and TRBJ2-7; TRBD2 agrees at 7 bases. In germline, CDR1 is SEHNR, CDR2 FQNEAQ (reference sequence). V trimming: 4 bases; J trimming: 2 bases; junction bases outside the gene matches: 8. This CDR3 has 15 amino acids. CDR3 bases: TGTGCCAGCAGCTCTAGTCCGGGAGGCCCCTACGAGCAGTACTTC. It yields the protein CASSSSPGGPYEQYF.

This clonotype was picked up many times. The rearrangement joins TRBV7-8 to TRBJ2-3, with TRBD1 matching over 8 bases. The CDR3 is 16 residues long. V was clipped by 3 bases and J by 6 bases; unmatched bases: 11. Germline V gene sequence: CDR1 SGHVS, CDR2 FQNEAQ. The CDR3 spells CASSFSATGGMDTQYF. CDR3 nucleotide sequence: TGTGCCAGCAGCTTTTCTGCCACAGGGGGTATGGATACGCAGTATTTT.

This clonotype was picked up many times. The CDR3 DNA follows: TGCGCCAGCAGCTTTAAGGAGGCCTACGAGCAGTACTTC. Residues: CASSFKEAYEQYF. The rearrangement links TRBV5-1 to TRBJ2-7; the D gene is possibly TRBD2 (5 bases). Germline loops: CDR1 SGHRS, CDR2 YFSETQ. With 2 bases removed from V and 2 bases from J, the gap between germline ends came to 8 bases. The CDR3 is made up of 13 amino acids.

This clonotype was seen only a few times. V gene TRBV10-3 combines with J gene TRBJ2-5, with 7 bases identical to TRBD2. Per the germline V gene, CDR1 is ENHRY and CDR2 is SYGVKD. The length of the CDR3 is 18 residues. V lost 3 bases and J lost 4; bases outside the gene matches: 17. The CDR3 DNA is TGTGCCATCAGTGATTCATCCTTCGGGGGAGGGGTCGGAGAGACCCAGTACTTC. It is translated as CAISDSSFGGGVGETQYF.

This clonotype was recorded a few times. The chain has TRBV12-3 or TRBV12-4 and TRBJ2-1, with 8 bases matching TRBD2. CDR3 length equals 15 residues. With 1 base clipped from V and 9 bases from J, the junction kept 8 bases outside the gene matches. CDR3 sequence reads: CASSLGASGLPEQFF. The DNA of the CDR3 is TGTGCCAGCAGTTTAGGGGCTAGCGGGCTTCCTGAGCAGTTCTTC.

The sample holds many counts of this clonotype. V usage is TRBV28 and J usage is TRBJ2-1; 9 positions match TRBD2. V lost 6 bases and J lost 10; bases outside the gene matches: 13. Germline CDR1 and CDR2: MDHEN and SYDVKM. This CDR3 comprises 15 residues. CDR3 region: CASRPQARSGGEQFF. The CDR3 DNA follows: TGTGCCAGCAGACCACAGGCCCGGAGCGGGGGGGAGCAGTTCTTC.

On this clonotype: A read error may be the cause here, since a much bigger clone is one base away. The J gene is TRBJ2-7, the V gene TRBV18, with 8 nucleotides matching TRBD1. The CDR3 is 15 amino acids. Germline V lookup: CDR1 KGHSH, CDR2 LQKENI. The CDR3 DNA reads TGTTCCAGCTCTCGATGGACAGGGCCTGATTACGAGCAGTACTTC. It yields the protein CSSSRWTGPDYEQYF.

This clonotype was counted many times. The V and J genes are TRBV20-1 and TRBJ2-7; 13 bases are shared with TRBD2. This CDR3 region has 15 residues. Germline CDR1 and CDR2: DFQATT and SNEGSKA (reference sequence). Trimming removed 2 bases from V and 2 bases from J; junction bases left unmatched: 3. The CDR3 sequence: CSARPGTSGTYEQYF. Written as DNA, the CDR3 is TGCAGTGCTAGACCGGGGACTAGCGGGACCTACGAGCAGTACTTC.

CDR3 DNA sequence: TGCGCCAGCAGCTTGGGGGGACTAGCTAGGGGCGAGCAGTACTTC. Protein product: CASSLGGLARGEQYF. The V call is TRBV5-1, the J call TRBJ2-7, with TRBD2 identical over 9 bases. The J segment lost 6 bases and the V segment lost 0 bases, leaving 7 bases of the junction unmatched. Germline CDR1 is SGHRS and CDR2 is YFSETQ. This CDR3 spans 15 amino acids.

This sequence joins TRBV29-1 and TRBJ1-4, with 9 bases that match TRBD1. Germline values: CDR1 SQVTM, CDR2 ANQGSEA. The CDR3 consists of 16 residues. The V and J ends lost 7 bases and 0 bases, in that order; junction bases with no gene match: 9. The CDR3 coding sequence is TGCAGCGACCCGGGACAGGGATTTGCAACTAATGAAAAACTGTTTTTT. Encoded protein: CSDPGQGFATNEKLFF.

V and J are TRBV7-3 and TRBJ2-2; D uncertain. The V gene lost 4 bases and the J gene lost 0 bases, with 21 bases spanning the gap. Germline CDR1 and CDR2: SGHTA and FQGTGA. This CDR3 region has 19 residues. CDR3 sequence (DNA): TGTGCCAGCAGCTCCCATCGCATGAATCTACCAGCGAACACCGGGGAGCTGTTTTTT. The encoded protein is CASSSHRMNLPANTGELFF.

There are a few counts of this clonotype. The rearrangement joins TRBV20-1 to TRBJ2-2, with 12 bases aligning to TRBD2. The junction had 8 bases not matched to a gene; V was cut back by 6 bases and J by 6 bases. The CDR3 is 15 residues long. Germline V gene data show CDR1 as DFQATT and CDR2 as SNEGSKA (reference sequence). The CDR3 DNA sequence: TGCAGTGCGCGGATTCTAGCGGGAGGGCCCGGGGAGCTGTTTTTT. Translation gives CSARILAGGPGELFF.

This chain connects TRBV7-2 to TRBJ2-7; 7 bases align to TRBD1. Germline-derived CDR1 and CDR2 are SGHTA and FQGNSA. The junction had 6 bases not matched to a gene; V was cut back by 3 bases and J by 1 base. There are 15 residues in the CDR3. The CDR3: CASSLTGPYSYEQYF. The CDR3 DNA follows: TGTGCCAGCAGCTTGACAGGGCCCTATTCCTACGAGCAGTACTTC.